This T cell receptor (beta chain) was sequenced during a study of OX40 agonist ivuxolimab in advanced cancers. Study background: The eligibility criteria allowed prior anti-PD-1, anti-PD-L1 or anti-CTLA-4 therapy, and around 40% had some. One hepatocellular carcinoma and a couple of cutaneous melanoma patients partially responded. Study-level findings and limits: It was also the case that some nonresponders had low normalized T-cell clonal expansion. Circulating CD4+ and CD8+ T cells showed clonal expansion by week 6 at 0.1 to 3.0 mg/kg.

The CDR3 runs to 15 residues. CDR1 and CDR2 from the germline V gene are LNHDA and SQIVND (reference sequence). The V and J ends lost 3 bases and 8 bases, in that order; junction bases with no gene match: 6. This clone was detected once. The antigen is undetermined. Assay used: immunoSEQ multiplex PCR; TCRdb lists only in-frame clones, some missing. The table has 90,000 to 100,000 clones, approximately 95% seen once. The V gene is TRBV19, the J gene TRBJ2-1; 11 bases line up with TRBD2. This clonotype was sampled from an adult with an advanced solid tumor such as melanoma, head and neck, liver or kidney cancer. The sample was CD4+ or CD8+ T cells sorted from blood, taken in a trial of the OX40 agonist ivuxolimab. The CDR3 here is CASSMGTSGSYEQFF. The CDR3 DNA reads as TGTGCCAGTAGTATGGGAACTAGCGGGAGCTATGAGCAGTTCTTC.